Sample share makes the clone carrying this TCR beta chain medium-sized. This entry comes from a study of HIV-infected patients and healthy controls. The repertoire came from unfractionated whole blood and reflected all unsorted peripheral T cells. Alpha and beta constant-region primers primed reverse transcription of around 540 ng RNA. Alpha and beta chain libraries were made separately by chain-specific third strand synthesis with multiplexing indices. Ligation attached cDNA to a 5' RACE adapter that carried a random hexamer and SP2 site. Priming off the SP2 site generated the second strand. Via MiXCR, TCRdb re-called the 5' RACE reads, giving one row per CDR3 protein. The table shows roughly 9,800 distinct CDR3 sequences, with over 7% occurring only once. This CDR3 is 15 amino acids long. Between the trimmed V and J ends, which lost 6 bases and 1 base, there was a span of 11 bases. CDR1 KGHDR and CDR2 SFDVKD come from the germline V gene.

The TCR was taken from an adult in good health. The chain couples TRBV24-1 to TRBJ2-2; D call uncertain. Sequenced: blood. The CDR3 DNA sequence: TGTGCCACCAGTCCTTCCTGGGGGAACACCGGGGAGCTGTTTTTT. Encoded protein: CATSPSWGNTGELFF.